This paragraph covers one T cell receptor beta chain sequence. The source of the sample is a study of blood T cell repertoires in COVID-19. At the level of the study: The study drew acute and convalescent COVID-19 samples from the United States, Italy and Spain. Sample material is recorded as cDNA or gDNA derived from T cells, B-cell-depleted T cells, or PBMCs.

Original processing methods: Nucleated cell number was recorded as an estimate derived from reference gene primer amplification. The data were produced by immunoSEQ multiplex PCR, yet TCRdb's version contains in-frame clones alone and is incomplete. V and J calls and clone size are as listed in that table; D and trimming were resolved from the DNA. The sample contains 170,000 or so clones, about four fifths of which appear only once. Trimming shortened V by 0 bases and J by 7 bases, and 16 bases separated the two germline ends. The CDR3 is 15 residues long. The germline gives CDR1 SGHKS, CDR2 YYEKEE (reference sequence).

The sequenced sample was peripheral blood. The chain uses TRBV5-5 and TRBJ1-2; tentatively, D is TRBD1 (5 bases). The receptor was isolated from a man between 65 and 85 years old with active or convalescent COVID-19. CDR3 nucleotides: TGTGCCAGCAGCTTGGCCCAGGGTGGAAGCTTTGGCTACACCTTC. Translation: CASSLAQGGSFGYTF.